One TCR beta chain is described in this entry. This likely stems from a read error, as it lies one base from a far larger clone. This same CDR3 is encoded by further DNA sequences in the sample. With 9 bases removed from V and 8 bases from J, the gap between germline ends came to 22 bases. CDR3 length: 15 amino acids. CDR1 and CDR2 from the germline V gene are LNHNV and YYDKDF (reference sequence). This sample was taken from a study of shared clonotypes between healthy human individuals. Every donor was a Caucasian adult from Nashville, Tennessee. The quantity of DNA used in unsorted PBMC replicate PCRs was 300 ng, corresponding to around 32,000 T cell genomes. The assay was immunoSEQ multiplex PCR, and TCRdb's table has in-frame clones only and misses some. The sample holds about 490,000 clones, around 85% seen once.

Sequencing was performed on PBMCs. The chain uses TRBV15 and TRBJ1-4; D gene uncertain. This receptor was obtained from a woman between 40 and 55 years old in good health. Some clones in this sample may be carry-over from other donors' samples. The CDR3 is CATSANLGQREKLFF. CDR3 DNA: TGTGCCACTAGCGCCAATTTAGGGCAGAGGGAAAAACTGTTTTTT.